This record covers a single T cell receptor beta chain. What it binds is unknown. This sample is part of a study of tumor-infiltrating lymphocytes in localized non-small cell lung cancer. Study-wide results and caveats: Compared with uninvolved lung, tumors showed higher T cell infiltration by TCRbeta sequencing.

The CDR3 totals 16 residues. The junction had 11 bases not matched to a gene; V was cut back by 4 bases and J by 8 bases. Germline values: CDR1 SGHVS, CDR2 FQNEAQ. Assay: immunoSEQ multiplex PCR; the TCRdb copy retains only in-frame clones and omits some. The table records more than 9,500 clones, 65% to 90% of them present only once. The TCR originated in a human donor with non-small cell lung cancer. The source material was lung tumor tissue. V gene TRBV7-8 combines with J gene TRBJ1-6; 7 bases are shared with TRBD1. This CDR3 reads CASSSGQRGPYSPLHF. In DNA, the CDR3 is TGTGCCAGCAGCTCGGGACAGCGGGGACCGTATTCACCCCTCCACTTT.